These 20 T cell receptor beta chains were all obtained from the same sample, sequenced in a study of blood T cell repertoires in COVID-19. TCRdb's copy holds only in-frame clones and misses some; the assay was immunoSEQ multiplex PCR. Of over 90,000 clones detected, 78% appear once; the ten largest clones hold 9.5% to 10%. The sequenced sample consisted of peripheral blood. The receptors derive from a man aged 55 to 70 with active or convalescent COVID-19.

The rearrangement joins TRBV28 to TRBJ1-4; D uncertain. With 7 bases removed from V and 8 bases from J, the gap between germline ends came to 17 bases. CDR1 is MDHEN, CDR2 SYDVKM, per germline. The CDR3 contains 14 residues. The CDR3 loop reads CASIGSKIREKLFF. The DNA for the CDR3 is TGTGCCAGCATCGGGAGCAAGATTCGCGAAAAACTGTTTTTT.

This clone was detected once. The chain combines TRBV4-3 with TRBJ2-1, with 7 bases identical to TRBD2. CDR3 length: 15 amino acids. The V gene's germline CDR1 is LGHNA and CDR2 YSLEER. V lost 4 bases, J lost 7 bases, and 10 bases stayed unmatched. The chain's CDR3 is CASSPLLAGVNEQFF. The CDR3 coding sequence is TGCGCCAGCAGCCCCCTACTTGCGGGAGTTAATGAGCAGTTCTTC.

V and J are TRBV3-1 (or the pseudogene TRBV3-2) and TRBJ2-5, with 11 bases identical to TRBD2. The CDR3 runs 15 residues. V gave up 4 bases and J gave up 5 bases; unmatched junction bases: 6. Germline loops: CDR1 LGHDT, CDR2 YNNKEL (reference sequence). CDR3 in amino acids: CASSPLAGGGETQYF. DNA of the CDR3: TGTGCCAGCAGCCCTTTAGCGGGAGGGGGGGAGACCCAGTACTTC.

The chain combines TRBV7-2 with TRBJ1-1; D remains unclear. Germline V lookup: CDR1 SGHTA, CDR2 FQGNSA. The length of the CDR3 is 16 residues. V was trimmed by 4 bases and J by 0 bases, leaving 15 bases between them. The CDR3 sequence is CASSSSGGRMNTEAFF. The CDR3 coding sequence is TGTGCCAGCAGCTCTTCGGGAGGGAGGATGAACACTGAAGCTTTCTTT.

The CDR3 here is CASSLVTASGRDEQFF. Written as DNA, the CDR3 is TGTGCCAGCAGCTTAGTAACGGCTAGCGGGAGGGATGAGCAGTTCTTC. The chain uses TRBV7-3 and TRBJ2-1, with 12 bases lining up with TRBD2. CDR3 length: 16 residues. V dropped 2 bases and J dropped 8; count of bases not matched to a gene: 7. Germline V gene lookup returns CDR1 SGHTA and CDR2 FQGTGA.

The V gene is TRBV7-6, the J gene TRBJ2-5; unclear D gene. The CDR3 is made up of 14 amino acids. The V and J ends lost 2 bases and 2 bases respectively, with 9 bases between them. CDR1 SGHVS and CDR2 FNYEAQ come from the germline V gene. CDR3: CASSLRLVQETQYF. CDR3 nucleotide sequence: TGTGCCAGCAGCTTACGGCTAGTGCAAGAGACCCAGTACTTC.

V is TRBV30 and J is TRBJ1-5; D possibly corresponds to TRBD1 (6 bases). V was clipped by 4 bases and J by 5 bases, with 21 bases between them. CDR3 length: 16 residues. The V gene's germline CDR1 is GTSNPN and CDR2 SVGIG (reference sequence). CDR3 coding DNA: TGTGCCTGGAAACTCCTAAAAAGACCAGGGGATCAGCCCCAGCATTTT. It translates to CAWKLLKRPGDQPQHF.

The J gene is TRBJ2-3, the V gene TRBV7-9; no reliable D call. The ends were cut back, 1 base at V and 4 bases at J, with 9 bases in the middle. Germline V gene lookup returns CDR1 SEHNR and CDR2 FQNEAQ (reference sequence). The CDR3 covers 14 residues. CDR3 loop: CASSLVDFADTQYF. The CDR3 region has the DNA TGTGCCAGCAGCTTAGTCGACTTTGCAGATACGCAGTATTTT. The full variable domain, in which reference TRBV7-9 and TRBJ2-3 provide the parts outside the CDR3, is DTGVSQNPRHKITKRGQNVTFRCDPISEHNRLYWYRQTLGQGPEFLTYFQNEAQLEKSRLLSDRFSAERPKGSFSTLEIQRTEQGDSAMYLCASSLVDFADTQYFGPGTRLTVL.

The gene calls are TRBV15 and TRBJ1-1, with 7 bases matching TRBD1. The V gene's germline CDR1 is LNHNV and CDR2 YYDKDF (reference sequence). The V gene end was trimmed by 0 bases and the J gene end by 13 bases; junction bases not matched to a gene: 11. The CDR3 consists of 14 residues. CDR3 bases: TGTGCCACCAGCAGAGACCAGGGGGTAAATTTTGTTTTCTTT. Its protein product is CATSRDQGVNFVFF.

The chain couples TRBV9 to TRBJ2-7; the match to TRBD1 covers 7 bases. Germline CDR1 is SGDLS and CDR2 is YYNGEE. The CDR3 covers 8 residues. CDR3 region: CASSGDSV. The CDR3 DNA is TGTGCCAGCAGCGGGGACAGCGTC.

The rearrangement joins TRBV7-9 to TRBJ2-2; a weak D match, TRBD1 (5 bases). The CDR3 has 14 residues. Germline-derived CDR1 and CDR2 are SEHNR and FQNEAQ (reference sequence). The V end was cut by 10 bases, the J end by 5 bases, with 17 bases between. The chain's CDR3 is CATAQGSRTGELFF. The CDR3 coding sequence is TGTGCCACAGCCCAGGGTAGTCGGACCGGGGAGCTGTTTTTT.

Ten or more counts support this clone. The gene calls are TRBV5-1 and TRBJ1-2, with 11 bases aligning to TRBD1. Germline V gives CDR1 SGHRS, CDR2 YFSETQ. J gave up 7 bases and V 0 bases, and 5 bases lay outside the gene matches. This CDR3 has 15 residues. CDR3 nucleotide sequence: TGCGCCAGCAGCTTGGAGGACAGGGGGCGAGGTGGCTACACCTTC. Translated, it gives CASSLEDRGRGGYTF.

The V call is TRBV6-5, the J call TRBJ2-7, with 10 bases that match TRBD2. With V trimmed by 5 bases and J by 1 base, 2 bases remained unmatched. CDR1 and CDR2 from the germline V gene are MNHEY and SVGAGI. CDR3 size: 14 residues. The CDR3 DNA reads TGTGCCAGCAGTCCGGGACTAGCGTCCTACGAGCAGTACTTC. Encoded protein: CASSPGLASYEQYF.

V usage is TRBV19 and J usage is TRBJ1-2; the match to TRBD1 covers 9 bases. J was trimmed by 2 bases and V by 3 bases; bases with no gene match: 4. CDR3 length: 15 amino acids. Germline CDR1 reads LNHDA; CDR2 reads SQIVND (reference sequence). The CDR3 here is CASSISGTGNYGYTF. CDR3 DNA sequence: TGTGCCAGTAGTATTTCCGGGACAGGGAACTATGGCTACACCTTC.

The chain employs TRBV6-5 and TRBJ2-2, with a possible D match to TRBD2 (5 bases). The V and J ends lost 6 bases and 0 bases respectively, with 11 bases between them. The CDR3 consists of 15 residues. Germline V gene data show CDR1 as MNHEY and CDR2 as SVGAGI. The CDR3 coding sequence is TGTGCCAGCAGGAGAGCGGTTACGAACACCGGGGAGCTGTTTTTT. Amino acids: CASRRAVTNTGELFF.

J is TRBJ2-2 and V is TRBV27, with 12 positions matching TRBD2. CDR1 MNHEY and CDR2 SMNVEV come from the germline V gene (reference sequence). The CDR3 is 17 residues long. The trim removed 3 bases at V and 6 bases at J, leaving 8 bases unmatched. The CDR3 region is CASSFLLAGGRAGELFF. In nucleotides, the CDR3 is TGTGCCAGCAGTTTTCTGCTAGCGGGAGGGCGCGCCGGGGAGCTGTTTTTT.

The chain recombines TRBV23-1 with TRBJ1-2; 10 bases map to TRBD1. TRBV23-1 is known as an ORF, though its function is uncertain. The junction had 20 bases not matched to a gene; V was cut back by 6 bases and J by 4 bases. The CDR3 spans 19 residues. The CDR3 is CASSPRTGTGEGGFYGYTF. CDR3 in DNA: TGCGCCAGCAGCCCACGAACCGGGACAGGGGAGGGGGGATTCTATGGCTACACCTTC.

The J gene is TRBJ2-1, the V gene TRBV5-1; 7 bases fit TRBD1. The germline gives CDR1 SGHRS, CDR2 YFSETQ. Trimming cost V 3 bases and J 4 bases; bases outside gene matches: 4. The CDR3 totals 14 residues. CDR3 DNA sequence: TGCGCCAGCAGCTCCGGGACAGAATACAATGAGCAGTTCTTC. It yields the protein CASSSGTEYNEQFF.

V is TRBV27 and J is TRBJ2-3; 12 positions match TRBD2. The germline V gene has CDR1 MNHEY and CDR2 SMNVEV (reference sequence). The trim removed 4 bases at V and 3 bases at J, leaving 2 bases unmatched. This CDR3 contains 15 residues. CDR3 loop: CASSSTSGRTDTQYF. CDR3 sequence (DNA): TGTGCCAGCAGTTCAACTAGCGGGAGGACAGATACGCAGTATTTT.

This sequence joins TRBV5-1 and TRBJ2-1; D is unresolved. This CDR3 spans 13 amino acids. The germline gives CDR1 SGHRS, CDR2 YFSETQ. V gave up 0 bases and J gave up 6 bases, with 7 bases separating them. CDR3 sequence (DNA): TGCGCCAGCAGCTTGGGAACTCCCAATGAGCAGTTCTTC. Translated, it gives CASSLGTPNEQFF.